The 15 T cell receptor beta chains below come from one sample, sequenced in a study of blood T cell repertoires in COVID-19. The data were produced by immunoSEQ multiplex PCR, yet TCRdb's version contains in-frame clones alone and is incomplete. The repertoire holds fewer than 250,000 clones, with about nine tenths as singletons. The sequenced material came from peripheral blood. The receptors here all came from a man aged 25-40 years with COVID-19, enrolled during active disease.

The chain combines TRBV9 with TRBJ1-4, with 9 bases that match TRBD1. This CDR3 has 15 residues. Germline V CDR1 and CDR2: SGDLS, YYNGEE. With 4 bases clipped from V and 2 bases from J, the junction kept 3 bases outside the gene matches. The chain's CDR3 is CASSKTGGTNEKLFF. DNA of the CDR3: TGTGCCAGCAGCAAAACAGGGGGCACTAATGAAAAACTGTTTTTT.

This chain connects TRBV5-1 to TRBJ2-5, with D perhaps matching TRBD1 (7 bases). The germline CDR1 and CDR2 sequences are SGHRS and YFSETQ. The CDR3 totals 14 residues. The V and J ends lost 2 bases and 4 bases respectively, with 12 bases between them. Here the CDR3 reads CASSFNQGGETQYF. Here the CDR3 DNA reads TGCGCCAGCAGCTTCAACCAGGGGGGAGAGACCCAGTACTTC.

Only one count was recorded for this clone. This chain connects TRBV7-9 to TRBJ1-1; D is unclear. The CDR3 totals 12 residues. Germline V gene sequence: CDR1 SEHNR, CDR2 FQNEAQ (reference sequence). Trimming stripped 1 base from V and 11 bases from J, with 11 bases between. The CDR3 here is CASSLVEGSAFF. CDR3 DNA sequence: TGTGCCAGCAGCTTAGTGGAGGGATCGGCTTTCTTT.

CDR3 amino acids: CASKRQGAVTEAFF. The DNA for the CDR3 is TGTGCCAGCAAAAGACAGGGGGCAGTTACTGAAGCTTTCTTT. J is TRBJ1-1 and V is TRBV2, with 10 positions matching TRBD1. Trimming cost V 7 bases and J 5 bases; bases outside gene matches: 7. Germline V CDR1 and CDR2: SNHLY, FYNNEI. The CDR3 is 14 residues long.

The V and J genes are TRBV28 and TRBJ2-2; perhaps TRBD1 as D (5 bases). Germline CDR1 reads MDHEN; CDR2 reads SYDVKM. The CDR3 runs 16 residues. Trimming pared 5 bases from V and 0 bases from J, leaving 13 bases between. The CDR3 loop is CASSGHDRPNTGELFF. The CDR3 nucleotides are TGTGCCAGCAGTGGCCACGACAGACCGAACACCGGGGAGCTGTTTTTT.

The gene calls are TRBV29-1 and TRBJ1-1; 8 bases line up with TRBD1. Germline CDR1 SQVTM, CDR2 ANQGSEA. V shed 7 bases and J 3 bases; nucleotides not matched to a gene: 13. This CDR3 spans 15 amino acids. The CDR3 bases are TGCAGCGCTTCAGGCGGTCAGGGGGCTGACACTGAAGCTTTCTTT. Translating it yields CSASGGQGADTEAFF. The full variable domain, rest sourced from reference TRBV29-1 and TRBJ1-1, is SAVISQKPSRDICQRGTSLTIQCQVDSQVTMMFWYRQQPGQSLTLIATANQGSEATYESGFVIDKFPISRPNLTFSTLTVSNMSPEDSSIYLCSASGGQGADTEAFFGQGTRLTVV.

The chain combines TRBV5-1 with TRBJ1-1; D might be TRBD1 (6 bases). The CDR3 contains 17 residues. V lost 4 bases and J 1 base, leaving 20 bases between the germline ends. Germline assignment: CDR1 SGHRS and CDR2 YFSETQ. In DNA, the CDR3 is TGCGCCAGCAGCCGAAAAACCCTACAGGGAAGGAACACTGAAGCTTTCTTT. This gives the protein CASSRKTLQGRNTEAFF.

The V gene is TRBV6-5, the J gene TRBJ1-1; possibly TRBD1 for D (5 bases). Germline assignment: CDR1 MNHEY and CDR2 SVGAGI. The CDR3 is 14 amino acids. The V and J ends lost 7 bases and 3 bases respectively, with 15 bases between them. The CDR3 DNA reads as TGTGCCAGCAAAGGGTGGGGGGAGGACACTGAAGCTTTCTTT. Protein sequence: CASKGWGEDTEAFF.

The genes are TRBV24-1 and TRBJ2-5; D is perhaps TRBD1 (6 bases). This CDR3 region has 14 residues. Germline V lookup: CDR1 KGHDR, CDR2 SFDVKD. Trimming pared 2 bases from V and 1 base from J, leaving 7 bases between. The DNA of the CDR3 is TGTGCCACCAGTGATTCGACAGGCCAAGAGACCCAGTACTTC. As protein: CATSDSTGQETQYF.

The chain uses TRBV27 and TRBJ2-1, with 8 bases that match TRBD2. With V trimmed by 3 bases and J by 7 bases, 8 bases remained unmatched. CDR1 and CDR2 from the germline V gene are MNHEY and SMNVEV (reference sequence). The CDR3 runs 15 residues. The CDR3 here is CASSFSAGGGNEQFF. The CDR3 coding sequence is TGTGCCAGCAGTTTCAGTGCGGGGGGAGGGAATGAGCAGTTCTTC.

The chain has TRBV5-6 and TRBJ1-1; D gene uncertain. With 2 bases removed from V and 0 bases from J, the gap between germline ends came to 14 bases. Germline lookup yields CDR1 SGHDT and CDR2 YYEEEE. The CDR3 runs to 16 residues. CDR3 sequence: CASSFFTVLMNTEAFF. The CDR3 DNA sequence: TGTGCCAGCAGCTTTTTCACAGTCCTCATGAACACTGAAGCTTTCTTT.

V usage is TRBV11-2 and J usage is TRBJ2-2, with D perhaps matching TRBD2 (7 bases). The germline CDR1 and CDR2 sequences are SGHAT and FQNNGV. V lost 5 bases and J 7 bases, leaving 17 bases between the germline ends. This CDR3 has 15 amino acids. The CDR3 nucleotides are TGTGCCAGCAGCCCAGAGGGGGGGTATGGCGGGGAGCTGTTTTTT. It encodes CASSPEGGYGGELFF.

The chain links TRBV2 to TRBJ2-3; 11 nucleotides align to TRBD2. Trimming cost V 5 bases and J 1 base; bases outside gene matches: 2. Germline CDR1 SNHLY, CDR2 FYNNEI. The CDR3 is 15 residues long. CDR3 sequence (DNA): TGTGCCAGCAGTAAGGGACTAGCGGGCACAGATACGCAGTATTTT. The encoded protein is CASSKGLAGTDTQYF.

The CDR3 sequence is CASSLTGYEQYF. CDR3 in DNA: TGTGCCAGCAGTTTGACAGGCTACGAGCAGTACTTC. The V and J genes are TRBV12-3 or TRBV12-4 and TRBJ2-7, with a possible D match to TRBD1 (6 bases). With 3 bases removed from V and 3 bases from J, the gap between germline ends came to 6 bases. The CDR3 has 12 residues.

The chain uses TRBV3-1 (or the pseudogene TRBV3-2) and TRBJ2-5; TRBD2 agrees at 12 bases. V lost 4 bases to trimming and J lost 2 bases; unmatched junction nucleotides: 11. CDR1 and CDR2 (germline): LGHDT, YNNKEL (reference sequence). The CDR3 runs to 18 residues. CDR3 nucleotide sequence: TGTGCCAGCAGCCGCGATTTAGGACTAGCGGGACATCAAGAGACCCAGTACTTC. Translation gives CASSRDLGLAGHQETQYF.